This record covers a single T cell receptor beta chain. These data belong to a study of shared clonotypes between healthy human individuals. Study-level information: Per-donor plates numbered three CD4 naive, three CD4 memory, two CD8 naive and one CD8 memory.

Naive CD8 cells lacked CD45RO, underwent positive selection for CCR7 and left out terminally differentiated effector memory CD45RA+ cells. Donors, without exception, were Caucasian adults residing in Nashville, Tennessee. The CDR3 is made up of 12 amino acids. V was cut by 0 bases and J by 9 bases, with 8 bases left in between. CDR1 is MGHRA, CDR2 YSYEKL, per germline. Some clones are missing from TCRdb's copy, which holds only in-frame ones; the method was immunoSEQ multiplex PCR. The table includes hundreds of thousands of clones, around 96% detected once. This rearrangement joins TRBV4-1 to TRBJ1-1; D is perhaps TRBD1 (6 bases). The sequencing input was naive CD8+ T cells sorted from blood. This sequence was found in a woman in her 30s in good health. CDR3 sequence reads: CASSQEGTQAFF. CDR3 bases: TGCGCCAGCAGCCAAGAAGGGACACAAGCTTTCTTT.